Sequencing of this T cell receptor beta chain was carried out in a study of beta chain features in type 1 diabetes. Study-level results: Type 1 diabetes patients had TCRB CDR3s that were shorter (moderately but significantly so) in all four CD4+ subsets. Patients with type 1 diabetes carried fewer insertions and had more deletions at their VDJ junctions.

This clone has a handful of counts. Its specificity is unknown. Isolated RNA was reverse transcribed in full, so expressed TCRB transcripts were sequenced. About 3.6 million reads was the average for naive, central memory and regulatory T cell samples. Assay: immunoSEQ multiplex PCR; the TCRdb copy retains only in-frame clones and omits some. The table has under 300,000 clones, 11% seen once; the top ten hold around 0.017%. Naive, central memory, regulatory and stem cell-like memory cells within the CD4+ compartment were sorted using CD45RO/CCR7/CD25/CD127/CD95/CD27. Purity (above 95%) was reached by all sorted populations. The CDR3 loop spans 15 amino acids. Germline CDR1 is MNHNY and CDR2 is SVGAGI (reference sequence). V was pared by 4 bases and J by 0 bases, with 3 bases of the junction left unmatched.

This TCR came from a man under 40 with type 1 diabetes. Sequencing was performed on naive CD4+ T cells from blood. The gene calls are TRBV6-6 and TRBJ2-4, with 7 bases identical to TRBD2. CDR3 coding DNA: TGTGCCAGCAGTTTAGCGGGCCTAGCCAAAAACATTCAGTACTTC. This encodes CASSLAGLAKNIQYF.